This T cell receptor (beta chain) was sequenced for a study of molecular identifiers for immune sequencing clone quantification. Study outcomes and limitations: Spiked-in Jurkat TCR RNA corresponding to one cell was reported as detectable against 750,000 to 1,000,000 naive cells. Clones of above 20 RNA copies carried over 99% of effector molecules; in naive cells they carried under 1%.

The ends were cut back, 5 bases at V and 4 bases at J, with 18 bases in the middle. Germline lookup yields CDR1 SGHTA and CDR2 FQGNSA. The CDR3 is 15 amino acids. In TCRdb, the PCR reads were re-called with MiXCR into one record per CDR3 protein. The data contain 300,000 to 400,000 distinct CDR3 sequences, roughly 24% of them singletons. Many counts were recorded for this clonotype. Its antigen is not identified. The chain recombines TRBV7-2 with TRBJ2-7, with D possibly being TRBD1 (6 bases). The TCR was taken from a human donor in good health. Some libraries in this study had Jurkat cell RNA spiked in. The sequencing sample was made of naive CD8+ T cells from blood, with Jurkat cell RNA spiked in. Subset noted: FACS-sorted CD8+CD4-CCR7+CD45RA+ naive T cells. CDR3: CASSPDRNSYYEQYF. The CDR3 DNA reads as TGTGCCAGCAGCCCCGACAGGAATTCATATTACGAGCAGTACTTC.